The rows below give T cell receptor beta chains drawn from one sample of a study of regulatory T cells in long-lasting Graves disease. TCRdb itself ran the multiplex PCR reads through MiXCR, one entry per CDR3 protein. The sample yields about 380,000 distinct CDR3 sequences, about 16% seen once. The sample was peripheral blood mononuclear cells (PBMCs), taken at new diagnosis, from a patient treated with antithyroid drugs. The origin of the receptors is a female donor with Graves disease. Both conserved end residues are part of each CDR3. Fields, in order: J gene, D gene, V gene, CDR3 protein. The D gene is left open where the match is weak.

J gene: TRBJ2-3; D gene: TRBD2; V gene: TRBV5-1; CDR3 protein: CASSLAPRLAGVVDTQYF
J gene: TRBJ2-5; D gene: TRBD1; V gene: TRBV12-5; CDR3 protein: CASGAPGGQGRETQYF
J gene: TRBJ1-1; D gene: NA; V gene: TRBV18; CDR3 protein: CASSLDRRGAFF
J gene: TRBJ2-1; D gene: TRBD2; V gene: TRBV2; CDR3 protein: CASSAGLAFNEQFF
J gene: TRBJ1-4; D gene: NA; V gene: TRBV12-3/TRBV12-4; CDR3 protein: CASTPSGWGATNEKLFF
J gene: TRBJ1-2; D gene: TRBD1; V gene: TRBV11-2; CDR3 protein: CASSLWLPGQGDYGYTF
J gene: TRBJ2-2; D gene: NA; V gene: TRBV3-1; CDR3 protein: CASSPLMRGRHGELFF
J gene: TRBJ1-1; D gene: NA; V gene: TRBV4-3; CDR3 protein: CASSQATGSAGAFF
J gene: TRBJ2-3; D gene: TRBD2; V gene: TRBV5-4; CDR3 protein: CASSLGGGRRITDTQYF
J gene: TRBJ1-4; D gene: NA; V gene: TRBV7-9; CDR3 protein: CASSFQDISATNEKLFF
J gene: TRBJ2-3; D gene: TRBD2; V gene: TRBV30; CDR3 protein: CAWSFTSGLQYF
J gene: TRBJ2-4; D gene: NA; V gene: TRBV5-1; CDR3 protein: CASSLGGGQVDIQYF
J gene: TRBJ1-1; D gene: NA; V gene: TRBV9; CDR3 protein: CASSGGSEAFF
J gene: TRBJ2-7; D gene: TRBD1; V gene: TRBV27; CDR3 protein: CASSRGQGVLHEQYF
J gene: TRBJ2-7; D gene: NA; V gene: TRBV30; CDR3 protein: CAWSVSFGLSLEQYF
J gene: TRBJ2-7; D gene: NA; V gene: TRBV10-2; CDR3 protein: CASIEGQLYEQYF
J gene: TRBJ2-5; D gene: TRBD2; V gene: TRBV28; CDR3 protein: CASTIAGVGQETQYF
J gene: TRBJ1-2; D gene: NA; V gene: TRBV7-9; CDR3 protein: CASSLFPGTRGENYGYTF
J gene: TRBJ2-7; D gene: NA; V gene: TRBV13; CDR3 protein: CASSLGLGNPPTEQYF
J gene: TRBJ1-2; D gene: NA; V gene: TRBV12-3/TRBV12-4; CDR3 protein: CASSLGAGYTF
J gene: TRBJ2-1; D gene: TRBD2; V gene: TRBV2; CDR3 protein: CASSKTSGYNEQFF
J gene: TRBJ1-1; D gene: NA; V gene: TRBV5-1; CDR3 protein: CASSDVGQIEAFF
J gene: TRBJ2-1; D gene: NA; V gene: TRBV28; CDR3 protein: CASLGNSYNEQFF
J gene: TRBJ1-2; D gene: TRBD1; V gene: TRBV12-3/TRBV12-4; CDR3 protein: CASSYGQGNGYGYTF
J gene: TRBJ1-4; D gene: TRBD1; V gene: TRBV7-9; CDR3 protein: CASSSRIPDRGQHEKLFF
J gene: TRBJ1-2; D gene: NA; V gene: TRBV7-2; CDR3 protein: CASSLTKGGYGYTF
J gene: TRBJ2-2; D gene: NA; V gene: TRBV28; CDR3 protein: CASSYGTGLYGELFF